This T cell receptor beta chain stems from a study of OX40 agonist ivuxolimab in advanced cancers. Study-level background: In this cohort, patients received ivuxolimab, an agonistic anti-OX40 (CD134) antibody. Study results and caveats: Averaged across samples, CD8+ T cells carried more expanded clones than CD4+ did.

V gave up 4 bases and J gave up 0 bases, with 14 bases separating them. The CDR3 loop spans 16 amino acids. Germline CDR1 reads MGHRA; CDR2 reads YSYEKL. The protocol was immunoSEQ multiplex PCR, while the TCRdb copy is restricted to in-frame clones and leaves out a portion. The data contain approximately 19,000 clones, about nine tenths of them singletons. On this clone itself: Antigen specificity is unknown.

The material sequenced was CD4+ or CD8+ T cells sorted from blood, taken in a trial of the OX40 agonist ivuxolimab. V gene TRBV4-1 combines with J gene TRBJ2-3; D could derive from TRBD1 or TRBD2 (5 bases each). The TCR comes from an adult with an advanced solid tumor such as melanoma, head and neck, liver or kidney cancer. The CDR3 bases are TGCGCCAGCAGCCCTCGGGACCTCAGAAGCACAGATACGCAGTATTTT. This codes for CASSPRDLRSTDTQYF.